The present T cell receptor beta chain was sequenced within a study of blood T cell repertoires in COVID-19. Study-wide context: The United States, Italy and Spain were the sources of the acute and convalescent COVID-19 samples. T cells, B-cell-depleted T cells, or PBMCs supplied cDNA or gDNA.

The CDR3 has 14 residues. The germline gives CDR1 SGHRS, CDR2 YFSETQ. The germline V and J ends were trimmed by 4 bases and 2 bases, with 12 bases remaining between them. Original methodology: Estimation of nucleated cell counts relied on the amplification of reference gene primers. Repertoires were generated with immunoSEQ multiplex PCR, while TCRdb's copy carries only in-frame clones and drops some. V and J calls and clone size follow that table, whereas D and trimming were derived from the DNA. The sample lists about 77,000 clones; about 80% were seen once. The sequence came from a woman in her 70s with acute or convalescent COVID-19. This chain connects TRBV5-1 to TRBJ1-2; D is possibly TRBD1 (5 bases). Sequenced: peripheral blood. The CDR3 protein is CASSNGGENYGYTF. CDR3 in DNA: TGCGCCAGCAGCAACGGGGGGGAGAACTATGGCTACACCTTC.